This TCR beta chain was identified in a study of HIV-infected children after antiretroviral therapy interruption. Whole-study context: Weeks 0, 12, interruption end (24 or 48), and about 3 years post-study gave interruption-arm samples. Study results and caveats: Naive CD4+ CDR3 sharing between time points fell after interruption began. The Gini coefficient of naive CD4+ repertoires rose, returning to baseline by 3 years.

Treatment denoted: PENTA 11 planned treatment interruption arm or continuous ART arm. From thawed PBMCs, naive CD4+ CD45RA+ CD45RO- T cells were sorted. V was cut by 3 bases and J by 7 bases, with 14 bases left in between. The CDR3 is 13 amino acids. Germline V lookup: CDR1 DFQATT, CDR2 SNEGSKA (reference sequence). RNA-based 3' RACE libraries used unique molecular identifiers. TCRdb recomputed calls from the 3' RACE reads with MiXCR, one row per CDR3 protein. The repertoire has more than 35,000 distinct CDR3 sequences, about 6% of them found once; the top ten carry more than 0.85%. Note on this clonotype: No antigen is known for it.

The chain recombines TRBV20-1 with TRBJ2-3, with D possibly being TRBD1 (6 bases). This TCR was recovered from a pool of human donors with HIV. The material was CD45RA+ CD4+ T cells from PBMCs, pooled from several time points, obtained from a donor given antiretroviral therapy, either interrupted or continuous. Subset meaning: naive CD4+ CD45RA+ CD45RO- T cells. The CDR3: CSASAGGVNTQYF. As DNA, the CDR3 is TGCAGTGCTAGTGCTGGGGGCGTAAATACGCAGTATTTT.